This is a list of T cell receptor beta chains from one sample in a study of cytomegalovirus exposure and HLA in healthy donors. Assay: immunoSEQ multiplex PCR; the TCRdb copy retains only in-frame clones and omits some. Of approximately 100,000 clones detected, 60% to 85% appear once; the ten largest clones hold about 10%. Specimen: PBMCs. These receptors came from a man in his forties or fifties in good health and CMV-seronegative. The CDR3 runs from the conserved cysteine through the conserved F or W.

V gene	J gene	CDR3 protein
TRBV5-1	TRBJ2-5	CASMPSGGQETQYF
TRBV2	TRBJ2-2	CASQGAFLGELFF
TRBV5-5	TRBJ2-1	CASSWDRGQFF
TRBV4-1	TRBJ2-7	CVSSQESGGGYEQYF
TRBV2	TRBJ2-7	CASRYSGGYEQYF
TRBV5-4	TRBJ2-1	CASSSSPQRGAYNEQFF
TRBV5-5	TRBJ1-5	CASSLTILEGPQHF
TRBV29-1	TRBJ1-3	CSVSEGSGNTIYF
TRBV30	TRBJ1-1	CAWSVTGMNTEAFF
TRBV4-3	TRBJ1-2	CASSQDVGRGYGYTF
TRBV5-1	TRBJ2-3	CASSLAVGYRGPDTQYF
TRBV6-5	TRBJ1-4	CASSYSLTGEKLFF
TRBV7-9	TRBJ2-5	CASSLGLQETQYF
TRBV28	TRBJ1-5	CASRGTGGNQPQHF